This TCR beta chain emerged from a study of blood T cell repertoires in COVID-19. Overall study: Samples of COVID-19 (acute and convalescent) were obtained from the United States, Italy and Spain. Sources were T cells, B-cell-depleted T cells, or PBMCs; the material itself was cDNA or gDNA.

J lost 5 bases, V lost 0 bases, and 11 bases had no gene match. Germline CDR1 and CDR2: MNHEY and SMNVEV (reference sequence). This CDR3 contains 17 residues. In the study's own analysis: Reference gene primer amplification gave nucleated cell count estimates. Libraries were prepared by immunoSEQ multiplex PCR; TCRdb keeps only in-frame clonotypes and omits some of them. V and J calls and clone size are as listed in that table; D and trimming were resolved from the DNA. Of about 50,000 clones in the sample, around 83% were seen once. The specimen sequenced was peripheral blood. This TCR was recovered from a woman aged 80 or over with acute or convalescent COVID-19. The genes are TRBV27 and TRBJ2-5; TRBD2 aligns across 8 bases. DNA of the CDR3: TGTGCCAGCAGTTTATCGGGGGCGGGACTAGTTTATGAGACCCAGTACTTC. Residues: CASSLSGAGLVYETQYF.